These 27 T cell receptor beta chains were all obtained from the same sample, sequenced in a study of read filtering for tumor transcriptome and immune sequencing. Molecular barcoded adaptors covering alpha/delta and beta/gamma chains were used on 400 to 450 ng RNA. TCRdb analysed the reads with MiXCR anew, one entry per CDR3 protein. The profile shows 75,000 to 95,000 distinct CDR3 sequences, approximately 21% of them singletons. The source material was a population of CD138-negative cells sorted from bone marrow. The receptor set was obtained from a donor aged 40 or older with multiple myeloma.

Note on this clonotype: In this CDR3 the conserved last residue, phenylalanine or tryptophan, is missing, so a read error is likely. The chain employs TRBV5-1 and TRBJ1-1; D is uncertain. The CDR3 contains 14 residues. V lost 1 base to trimming and J lost 2 bases, with 9 bases between them. CDR1 SGHRS and CDR2 YFSETQ come from the germline V gene. Here the CDR3 reads CASSLPRGNTEAFL. The CDR3 bases are TGCGCCAGCAGCTTGCCCAGAGGCAACACTGAAGCTTTCTTA.

Only a few counts were recorded for this clonotype. Since no conserved phenylalanine or tryptophan closes the CDR3, a read error is the likely cause. This chain joins TRBV29-1 and TRBJ1-1, with D unclear. The germline V gene has CDR1 SQVTM and CDR2 ANQGSEA. The CDR3 contains 12 residues. V was pared by 7 bases and J by 0 bases, with 9 bases between. The CDR3 loop reads CSAAGMNTEAFL. The CDR3 coding sequence is TGCAGCGCGGCAGGCATGAACACTGAAGCTTTCCTT.

This clonotype was seen many times. V and J are TRBV12-3 or TRBV12-4 and TRBJ2-7; 7 bases match TRBD2. This CDR3 is 14 amino acids long. Trimming removed 6 bases from V and 2 bases from J; junction bases left unmatched: 7. CDR3 nucleotide sequence: TGTGCCAGCAGCCCAACTGGGGGGGCCTACGAGCAGTACTTC. Translation gives CASSPTGGAYEQYF.

A word on this clonotype: A much bigger clone sits one base away, suggesting this may be a read error. This chain connects TRBV5-1 to TRBJ1-2; D is undetermined. Germline V gene data show CDR1 as SGHRS and CDR2 as YFSETQ. V dropped 0 bases and J dropped 3 bases, with 9 bases sitting between them. This CDR3 is built from 14 residues. The CDR3 nucleotides read TGCGCCAGCAGCTTGGCGACGGCCGACTATGGCTACACCTTC. It yields the protein CASSLATADYGYTF. Based on the CDR3 plus reference TRBV5-1 and TRBJ1-2, the full variable domain is KAGVTQTPRYLIKTRGQQVTLSCSPISGHRSVSWYQQTPGQGLQFLFEYFSETQRNKGNFPGRFSGRQFSNSRSEMNVSTLELGDSALYLCASSLATADYGYTFGSGTRLTVV.

This clonotype has just a few counts. V gene TRBV19 combines with J gene TRBJ1-5, with 8 positions matching TRBD1. Unmatched junction bases numbered 8, after V lost 5 bases and J lost 5 bases. CDR3 length: 15 residues. Per germline, CDR1 LNHDA and CDR2 SQIVND (reference sequence). The CDR3 loop reads CASSPTGVPDQPQHF. The CDR3 region has the DNA TGTGCCAGTAGTCCGACAGGGGTACCGGATCAGCCCCAGCATTTT.

This clonotype was counted at least ten times. The J gene is TRBJ2-7, the V gene TRBV5-1, with 7 nucleotides matching TRBD1. Losses at the gene ends were 3 bases for V and 0 bases for J; bases not matched to a gene: 3. Germline V gene data show CDR1 as SGHRS and CDR2 as YFSETQ. The CDR3 is made up of 14 amino acids. The CDR3, as DNA: TGCGCCAGCAGCTGGACAGGATACTCCTACGAGCAGTACTTC. Protein sequence: CASSWTGYSYEQYF.

Turning to this clonotype: A read error may be the cause here, since a much bigger clone is one base away. This rearrangement joins TRBV6-1 to TRBJ1-4; D ambiguous. Trimming shortened V by 6 bases and J by 7 bases, and 15 bases separated the two germline ends. Germline CDR1 MNHNS, CDR2 SASEGT. This CDR3 is built from 14 residues. The CDR3, as DNA: TGTGCCAGCAGGAAGCCCCCCGGACTTGAAAAACTGTTTTTT. Translation gives CASRKPPGLEKLFF.

This clonotype has ten or more counts. The chain links TRBV7-9 to TRBJ1-1, with D hard to call. The length of the CDR3 is 11 residues. CDR1 is SEHNR, CDR2 FQNEAQ, per germline (reference sequence). Trimming removed 11 bases from V and 3 bases from J, with 10 bases in between. Written as DNA, the CDR3 is TGTGCCGGGATGTGGCACACTGAAGCTTTCTTT. This codes for CAGMWHTEAFF.

With respect to this clonotype: A clone one base away is much larger, so this may be a read error. V and J are TRBV11-2 and TRBJ2-2; D call uncertain. V was shortened by 0 bases and J by 7 bases, with 12 bases between the two germline ends. The CDR3 contains 15 residues. The germline V gene has CDR1 SGHAT and CDR2 FQNNGV. This CDR3 reads CASSLDRGLLGELFF. The CDR3 DNA follows: TGTGCCAGCAGCTTAGATCGTGGGCTCCTCGGGGAGCTGTTTTTT.

This clonotype was detected many times. This rearrangement joins TRBV10-3 to TRBJ2-1; D tentatively fits TRBD1 or TRBD2 (6 bases each). The V end was cut by 3 bases, the J end by 9 bases, with 15 bases between. The CDR3 is 14 residues long. Germline CDR1 ENHRY, CDR2 SYGVKD. CDR3 DNA: TGTGCCATCAGTGATCAGGGGTCGGGAGCTGAGCAGTTCTTC. The encoded protein is CAISDQGSGAEQFF.

The V call is TRBV29-1, the J call TRBJ2-5; unclear D gene. The CDR3 extends over 15 amino acids. CDR1 and CDR2 (germline): SQVTM, ANQGSEA. V was cut by 3 bases and J by 2 bases, with 16 bases left in between. The CDR3: CSVDYWKETQETQYF. The CDR3 DNA is TGCAGCGTTGACTACTGGAAAGAGACTCAAGAGACCCAGTACTTC.

In its sample, this clonotype was seen many times. The chain joins TRBV5-1 to TRBJ1-1, with D possibly matching TRBD1 (6 bases). Germline V lookup: CDR1 SGHRS, CDR2 YFSETQ. Between the trimmed V and J ends, which lost 0 bases and 2 bases, there was a span of 8 bases. The CDR3 consists of 14 residues. The CDR3 loop reads CASSLVDRNTEAFF. The CDR3 bases are TGCGCCAGCAGCTTGGTGGACAGAAACACTGAAGCTTTCTTT.

Comment on this clonotype: A much larger clone sits a single nucleotide away, making a read error possible. The rearrangement links TRBV5-1 to TRBJ1-4; a possible D gene is TRBD1 (6 bases). This CDR3 is 14 amino acids long. Germline-derived CDR1 and CDR2 are SGHRS and YFSETQ. V lost 2 bases and J 7 bases, leaving 12 bases between the germline ends. The CDR3 is CASSFGGASEKLFF. In DNA, the CDR3 is TGCGCCAGCAGCTTCGGGGGGGCTAGTGAAAAACTGTTTTTT.

At least ten counts were recorded for this clonotype. V and J are TRBV11-3 and TRBJ2-5; TRBD2 agrees at 11 bases. V lost 4 bases to trimming and J lost 0 bases; unmatched junction nucleotides: 7. Looked up from germline, CDR1 is SGHNT and CDR2 is YENEEA. The CDR3 totals 17 residues. The CDR3 DNA reads as TGTGCCAGCAGCTCCCGGCCTAGCGGGAGGTACCAAGAGACCCAGTACTTC. Its protein product is CASSSRPSGRYQETQYF. Filled out from reference TRBV11-3 and TRBJ2-5, the complete variable domain reads EAGVVQSPRYKIIEKKQPVAFWCNPISGHNTLYWYLQNLGQGPELLIRYENEEAVDDSQLPKDRFSAERLKGVDSTLKIQPAELGDSAVYLCASSSRPSGRYQETQYFGPGTRLLVL.

This clonotype was counted many times. The chain employs TRBV5-1 and TRBJ2-1, with TRBD2 matching over 8 bases. CDR3 length equals 14 residues. Germline CDR1 and CDR2: SGHRS and YFSETQ. Unmatched junction bases numbered 2, after V lost 0 bases and J lost 6 bases. The CDR3 DNA reads as TGCGCCAGCAGCTTGGTCGGGGGGGCCAATGAGCAGTTCTTC. Protein sequence: CASSLVGGANEQFF.

The chain has TRBV20-1 and TRBJ2-7, with no clear D. This CDR3 contains 11 residues. Germline V lookup: CDR1 DFQATT, CDR2 SNEGSKA (reference sequence). Trimming removed 5 bases from V and 6 bases from J, with 11 bases in between. The CDR3 reads CSAEDPPEQYF. DNA for the CDR3: TGCAGTGCTGAGGACCCACCCGAGCAGTACTTC.

The J gene is TRBJ1-6, the V gene TRBV28; D remains ambiguous. The CDR3 runs 15 residues. Germline CDR1 is MDHEN and CDR2 is SYDVKM. V was clipped by 4 bases and J by 9 bases, with 16 bases between them. The CDR3 loop reads CASSSVEGNSSPLHF. CDR3 nucleotide sequence: TGTGCCAGCAGTTCCGTTGAAGGAAACAGTTCACCCCTCCACTTT. The complete variable domain, with remaining parts taken from reference TRBV28 and TRBJ1-6, reads DVKVTQSSRYLVKRTGEKVFLECVQDMDHENMFWYRQDPGLGLRLIYFSYDVKMKEKGDIPEGYSVSREKKERFSLILESASTNQTSMYLCASSSVEGNSSPLHFGNGTRLTVT.

There are a few counts of this clonotype. V is TRBV5-1 and J is TRBJ1-1; unclear D gene. Germline-derived CDR1 and CDR2 are SGHRS and YFSETQ. The CDR3 runs to 17 residues. V lost 0 bases to trimming and J lost 0 bases, with 15 bases between them. CDR3 nucleotides: TGCGCCAGCAGCTTGGCCGGCAGGACCCTTCTGAACACTGAAGCTTTCTTT. Translating it yields CASSLAGRTLLNTEAFF.

In its sample, this clonotype was seen many times. DNA for the CDR3: TGTGCCAGCTCTCAACTAAGCTCCTACAATGAGCAGTTCTTC. As protein: CASSQLSSYNEQFF. The chain has TRBV19 and TRBJ2-1; no reliable D call. The germline CDR1 and CDR2 sequences are LNHDA and SQIVND (reference sequence). The CDR3 length is 14 residues. Trimming shortened V by 9 bases and J by 0 bases, and 12 bases separated the two germline ends. Full variable domain (rest looked up from reference TRBV19 and TRBJ2-1): DGGITQSPKYLFRKEGQNVTLSCEQNLNHDAMYWYRQDPGQGLRLIYYSQIVNDFQKGDIAEGYSVSREKKESFPLTVTSAQKNPTAFYLCASSQLSSYNEQFFGPGTRLTVL.

A note on this clonotype: This may be a read error: a much more frequent sequence differs by one nucleotide. The chain links TRBV5-1 to TRBJ1-1; 9 bases fit TRBD1. CDR3 length equals 12 residues. Trimming cost V 4 bases and J 9 bases; bases outside gene matches: 4. CDR1 and CDR2 from the germline V gene are SGHRS and YFSETQ. The CDR3 DNA sequence: TGCGCCAGCAGCAGACAGGGGGATAAAGCTTTCTTT. Translated, it gives CASSRQGDKAFF.

Regarding this clonotype: This could be a read error, since a much larger clone is one nucleotide away. The CDR3 sequence: CASSQTEVRGNEQFF. As DNA, the CDR3 is TGCGCCAGCAGCCAAACGGAGGTTCGGGGCAATGAGCAGTTCTTC. The chain uses TRBV4-1 and TRBJ2-1, with D possibly TRBD2 on 5 matching bases. Trimming cost V 2 bases and J 6 bases, with 14 bases left between them. The CDR3 covers 15 residues. In germline, CDR1 is MGHRA, CDR2 YSYEKL.

This clonotype was seen many times. This chain joins TRBV20-1 and TRBJ2-1, with no clear D. The CDR3 has 13 residues. Germline CDR1 and CDR2: DFQATT and SNEGSKA (reference sequence). V was pared by 1 base and J by 6 bases, with 10 bases between. This CDR3 reads CSARVRPGNEQFF. CDR3 sequence (DNA): TGCAGTGCTAGAGTCCGCCCCGGCAATGAGCAGTTCTTC.

Ten or more counts support this clonotype. The CDR3 sequence: CASSATRGSTGELFF. In nucleotides, the CDR3 is TGTGCCAGCAGTGCAACTCGGGGTAGCACCGGGGAGCTGTTTTTT. This rearrangement joins TRBV28 to TRBJ2-2; D might be TRBD2 (5 bases). Trimming left V 5 bases short and J 4 bases short, with 14 bases between. CDR3 size: 15 residues. From germline, CDR1 is MDHEN and CDR2 SYDVKM.

This clonotype was recorded at least ten times. The chain uses TRBV7-9 and TRBJ1-1; D is unresolved. Germline V gene sequence: CDR1 SEHNR, CDR2 FQNEAQ (reference sequence). The CDR3 is 14 amino acids. Between the trimmed V and J ends, which lost 8 bases and 5 bases, there was a span of 18 bases. The CDR3 loop reads CASFTPGTGTEAFF. The DNA of the CDR3 is TGTGCCAGCTTTACCCCGGGAACCGGGACTGAAGCTTTCTTT.

This clonotype was detected only a few times. V usage is TRBV7-2 and J usage is TRBJ2-7, with D maybe TRBD2 (6 bases). The CDR3 length is 14 residues. Trimming stripped 2 bases from V and 5 bases from J, with 13 bases between. Germline CDR1 SGHTA, CDR2 FQGNSA. The CDR3 is CASSLSASADEQYF. CDR3 DNA sequence: TGTGCCAGCAGCTTATCCGCTAGCGCGGACGAGCAGTACTTC.

Note on this clonotype: A far larger clone differs by one base, so this is likely a read error. This sequence joins TRBV7-9 and TRBJ1-1; tentative D call: TRBD1 (5 bases). Trimming left V 3 bases short and J 1 base short, with 9 bases between. The germline gives CDR1 SEHNR, CDR2 FQNEAQ (reference sequence). This CDR3 is 14 amino acids long. This CDR3 reads CASSLGLPNTEAFF. CDR3 nucleotide sequence: TGTGCCAGCAGCTTGGGACTCCCGAACACTGAAGCTTTCTTT.

In this sample, this clonotype turned up many times. The rearrangement joins TRBV5-1 to TRBJ2-3; possibly TRBD1 for D (6 bases). Trimming took 0 bases from V and 5 from J, leaving 10 bases between them. This CDR3 contains 14 residues. Germline-derived CDR1 and CDR2 are SGHRS and YFSETQ. CDR3 DNA sequence: TGCGCCAGCAGCTTGGATGTAGGGGGAGATACGCAGTATTTT. Protein sequence: CASSLDVGGDTQYF.